The 30 T cell receptor beta chains presented below share a single source sample, sequenced in a study of T cell responses to AZD1222 COVID-19 vaccine (dated by TCRdb to the early 2020s). The method was the immunoSEQ multiplex PCR assay. In TCRdb, the immuneACCESS table is reduced to in-frame sequences with V and J assigned. These tables do not hold every clone; where another copy was compared, an unresolved V gene accounts for under half, and the others remain unexplained. For this sample there are 72,000 or so clones; about 85% appear just once. About 22% of the sample rests with the top ten. The time point tag for this specimen amounts to: baseline before first vaccination. This specimen was peripheral blood, taken on day 0 of AZD1222 vaccination. Every receptor here comes from an adult in good health.

In its sample, this clone was seen once. The chain employs TRBV18 and TRBJ2-5, with a weak D call TRBD1 (5 bases). Trimming cost V 0 bases and J 4 bases, with 9 bases left between them. This CDR3 is built from 14 residues. CDR1 and CDR2 from the germline V gene are KGHSH and LQKENI. CDR3 bases: TGTGCCAGCTCACCACCGGTCAGGGTAGAGACCCAGTACTTC. Protein product: CASSPPVRVETQYF.

This chain connects TRBV2 to TRBJ1-5, with no clear D. The CDR3 is 14 amino acids. V was pared by 4 bases and J by 0 bases, with 7 bases between. CDR1 and CDR2 from the germline V gene are SNHLY and FYNNEI. CDR3 nucleotides: TGTGCCAGCAGTGTCTGGGATAGCAATCAGCCCCAGCATTTT. Its translation is CASSVWDSNQPQHF.

The V call is TRBV5-4, the J call TRBJ1-3, with D hard to call. CDR1 and CDR2 from the germline V gene are SGHNT and YYREEE (reference sequence). V lost 0 bases and J 0 bases, leaving 7 bases between the germline ends. CDR3 size: 15 residues. CDR3 region: CASSLDPDSGNTIYF. DNA for the CDR3: TGTGCCAGCAGCTTGGACCCAGACTCTGGAAACACCATATATTTT.

This sequence joins TRBV3-1 (or the pseudogene TRBV3-2) and TRBJ1-5, with 7 bases that match TRBD1. CDR3 length: 15 residues. CDR1 is LGHDT, CDR2 YNNKEL, per germline (reference sequence). With 1 base clipped from V and 4 bases from J, the junction kept 4 bases outside the gene matches. CDR3 in DNA: TGTGCCAGCAGCCAAGGATCGGGACAGAATCAGCCCCAGCATTTT. This encodes CASSQGSGQNQPQHF.

Points on this clone: This specimen includes other DNA sequences encoding the same CDR3. The chain recombines TRBV9 with TRBJ2-1; 7 nucleotides agree with TRBD2. This CDR3 has 15 residues. Unmatched junction bases numbered 7, after V lost 1 base and J lost 6 bases. CDR1 is SGDLS and CDR2 is YYNGEE in the germline V gene. This chain's CDR3 is CASSVQWTSPNEQFF. CDR3 nucleotides: TGTGCCAGCAGCGTACAATGGACTAGTCCCAATGAGCAGTTCTTC.

The CDR3 sequence is CASSVGTSSSDTQYF. As DNA, the CDR3 is TGTGCCAGCAGCGTAGGGACTAGCAGCTCAGATACGCAGTATTTT. The J gene is TRBJ2-3, the V gene TRBV9; 8 nucleotides match TRBD2. This CDR3 spans 15 amino acids. The V gene end was trimmed by 0 bases and the J gene end by 4 bases; junction bases not matched to a gene: 4. Germline values: CDR1 SGDLS, CDR2 YYNGEE. The full variable domain, in which reference TRBV9 and TRBJ2-3 provide the parts outside the CDR3, is DSGVTQTPKHLITATGQRVTLRCSPRSGDLSVYWYQQSLDQGLQFLIQYYNGEERAKGNILERFSAQQFPDLHSELNLSSLELGDSALYFCASSVGTSSSDTQYFGPGTRLTVL.

V gene TRBV18 combines with J gene TRBJ1-3; D gene uncertain. Germline V gene sequence: CDR1 KGHSH, CDR2 LQKENI. V dropped 6 bases and J dropped 4 bases, with 10 bases sitting between them. This CDR3 has 13 amino acids. The CDR3 reads CASSPGSGNTIYF. The CDR3 bases are TGTGCCAGCTCTCCCGGATCGGGAAACACCATATATTTT. Variable domain in full (rest from reference TRBV18 and TRBJ1-3): NAGVMQNPRHLVRRRGQEARLRCSPMKGHSHVYWYRQLPEEGLKFMVYLQKENIIDESGMPKERFSAEFPKEGPSILRIQQVVRGDSAAYFCASSPGSGNTIYFGEGSWLTVV.

This chain joins TRBV29-1 and TRBJ1-1, with D possibly TRBD1 on 6 matching bases. The germline CDR1 and CDR2 sequences are SQVTM and ANQGSEA. This CDR3 has 15 residues. Between the trimmed V and J ends, which lost 7 bases and 2 bases, there was a span of 20 bases. The CDR3 here is CSGGEVGRGNTEAFF. CDR3 coding DNA: TGCAGCGGGGGGGAAGTCGGCAGGGGCAACACTGAAGCTTTCTTT.

In its sample, this clone was seen once. The V and J genes are TRBV10-1 and TRBJ1-4, with TRBD1 as a possible D gene (6 bases). Trimming shortened V by 3 bases and J by 8 bases, and 13 bases separated the two germline ends. The CDR3 has 14 residues. In germline, CDR1 is WNHNN, CDR2 SYGVQD (reference sequence). The CDR3: CASSEGGMREKLFF. The CDR3 DNA follows: TGCGCCAGCAGTGAAGGGGGTATGAGGGAAAAACTGTTTTTT.

This chain links TRBV11-2 with TRBJ2-1; D is ambiguous. Trimming pared 4 bases from V and 10 bases from J, leaving 11 bases between. The CDR3 runs 12 residues. Germline CDR1 reads SGHAT; CDR2 reads FQNNGV. CDR3 bases: TGTGCCAGCAGCTCGAACAGAGTGGAGCAGTTCTTC. It yields the protein CASSSNRVEQFF.

This clone was recorded a few times. The chain couples TRBV19 to TRBJ2-1; TRBD1 might be the D (7 bases). V gave up 4 bases and J gave up 0 bases, with 10 bases separating them. The CDR3 contains 15 residues. Per the germline V gene, CDR1 is LNHDA and CDR2 is SQIVND (reference sequence). The CDR3 nucleotides are TGTGCCAGTAGTACCCAGGGGGGCTCCTACAATGAGCAGTTCTTC. Protein: CASSTQGGSYNEQFF. Based on the CDR3 plus reference TRBV19 and TRBJ2-1, the full variable domain is DGGITQSPKYLFRKEGQNVTLSCEQNLNHDAMYWYRQDPGQGLRLIYYSQIVNDFQKGDIAEGYSVSREKKESFPLTVTSAQKNPTAFYLCASSTQGGSYNEQFFGPGTRLTVL.

The chain combines TRBV13 with TRBJ2-1, with TRBD2 matching over 13 bases. Looked up from germline, CDR1 is PRHDT and CDR2 is FYEKMQ (reference sequence). The CDR3 has 16 amino acids. V lost 0 bases to trimming and J lost 7 bases; unmatched junction nucleotides: 3. CDR3 sequence reads: CASSLGLAGGVNEQFF. As DNA, the CDR3 is TGTGCCAGCAGCTTAGGACTAGCGGGAGGGGTAAATGAGCAGTTCTTC.

The chain is built from TRBV7-3 and TRBJ2-1; D uncertain. Germline CDR1 is SGHTA and CDR2 is FQGTGA. The CDR3 sequence is 18 residues long. Trimming stripped 2 bases from V and 0 bases from J, with 17 bases between. The CDR3 loop reads CASSLYPTQVSSYNEQFF. For the CDR3, the DNA is TGTGCCAGCAGCTTATATCCCACACAAGTAAGCTCCTACAATGAGCAGTTCTTC.

This chain uses TRBV19 with TRBJ1-5; 12 bases line up with TRBD1. The V gene end was trimmed by 6 bases and the J gene end by 0 bases; junction bases not matched to a gene: 9. CDR3 size: 18 residues. Germline V gene sequence: CDR1 LNHDA, CDR2 SQIVND (reference sequence). The chain's CDR3 is CASSAGTGGEISNQPQHF. The DNA for the CDR3 is TGTGCCAGTAGCGCCGGGACAGGGGGCGAAATTAGCAATCAGCCCCAGCATTTT.

J is TRBJ2-7 and V is TRBV7-2, with 12 positions matching TRBD2. Unmatched junction bases numbered 4, after V lost 3 bases and J lost 4 bases. CDR1 is SGHTA, CDR2 FQGNSA, per germline. The CDR3 is 15 amino acids. This CDR3 is CASSLTSGRAYEQYF. For the CDR3, the DNA is TGTGCCAGCAGCTTGACTAGCGGGAGAGCTTACGAGCAGTACTTC.

The CDR3 DNA reads TGTGCCAGCTCACCAAGCAGGGAAACACAAGAGACCCAGTACTTC. Translating it yields CASSPSRETQETQYF. The chain links TRBV18 to TRBJ2-5; tentatively, D is TRBD1 (5 bases). Germline V gene lookup returns CDR1 KGHSH and CDR2 LQKENI. This CDR3 region has 15 residues. V gave up 2 bases and J gave up 2 bases, with 12 bases separating them.

This chain joins TRBV2 and TRBJ2-5, with TRBD2 matching over 10 bases. The CDR3 consists of 11 residues. Germline-derived CDR1 and CDR2 are SNHLY and FYNNEI. The CDR3 bases are TGTTCTAGCGGGAGCGGAGAGACCCAGTACTTC. This translates into CSSGSGETQYF. The variable domain in full, with the rest retrieved from reference TRBV2 and TRBJ2-5, is EPEVTQTPSHQVTQMGQEVILRCVPISNHLYFYWYRQILGQKVEFLVSFYNNEISEKSEIFDDQFSVERPDGSNFTLKIRSTKLEDSAMYFCSSGSGETQYFGPGTRLLVL.

The J gene is TRBJ2-3, the V gene TRBV5-1, with 7 bases that match TRBD1. Trimming at V came to 0 bases and at J to 3 bases, leaving 10 bases not matched to a gene. The CDR3 is 17 residues long. CDR1 is SGHRS and CDR2 is YFSETQ in the germline V gene. CDR3 protein: CASSLVGTEGSTDTQYF. CDR3 bases: TGCGCCAGCAGCTTGGTGGGGACAGAAGGTTCGACAGATACGCAGTATTTT.

This chain connects TRBV7-2 to TRBJ2-7; 12 nucleotides agree with TRBD2. This CDR3 comprises 17 residues. Germline V gene lookup returns CDR1 SGHTA and CDR2 FQGNSA. With V trimmed by 1 base and J by 0 bases, 4 bases remained unmatched. The CDR3 nucleotides read TGTGCCAGCAGCTTAGTTCCTAGCGGGAGGGGCTCCTACGAGCAGTACTTC. It encodes CASSLVPSGRGSYEQYF. The whole variable domain, filled in from reference TRBV7-2 and TRBJ2-7, reads GAGVSQSPSNKVTEKGKDVELRCDPISGHTALYWYRQSLGQGLEFLIYFQGNSAPDKSGLPSDRFSAERTGGSVSTLTIQRTQQEDSAVYLCASSLVPSGRGSYEQYFGPGTRLTVT.

The chain recombines TRBV5-1 with TRBJ2-5; the D is unclear. Germline CDR1 and CDR2: SGHRS and YFSETQ. Trimming removed 0 bases at V and 3 bases at J, with 12 bases between. The CDR3 contains 15 residues. CDR3 coding DNA: TGCGCCAGCAGCTTGGGGCCTAGTGGAAAAGAGACCCAGTACTTC. Amino acid sequence: CASSLGPSGKETQYF. Full variable domain (rest looked up from reference TRBV5-1 and TRBJ2-5): KAGVTQTPRYLIKTRGQQVTLSCSPISGHRSVSWYQQTPGQGLQFLFEYFSETQRNKGNFPGRFSGRQFSNSRSEMNVSTLELGDSALYLCASSLGPSGKETQYFGPGTRLLVL.

This CDR3 is CASRNSNQPQHF. The DNA for the CDR3 is TGTGCCAGCAGAAATAGCAATCAGCCCCAGCATTTT. The V and J genes are TRBV6-5 and TRBJ1-5; no reliable D call. V was trimmed by 6 bases and J by 0 bases, leaving 3 bases between them. The germline V gene has CDR1 MNHEY and CDR2 SVGAGI. This CDR3 is built from 12 residues.

This clone was seen just once. The gene calls are TRBV5-4 and TRBJ2-7, with 10 bases aligning to TRBD2. CDR1 is SGHNT, CDR2 YYREEE, per germline (reference sequence). The junction had 2 bases not matched to a gene; V was cut back by 0 bases and J by 2 bases. The CDR3 runs to 15 residues. The CDR3 reads CASSLDTSGAYEQYF. DNA for the CDR3: TGTGCCAGCAGCTTGGACACTAGCGGGGCCTACGAGCAGTACTTC. The full variable domain, in which reference TRBV5-4 and TRBJ2-7 provide the parts outside the CDR3, is ETGVTQSPTHLIKTRGQQVTLRCSSQSGHNTVSWYQQALGQGPQFIFQYYREEENGRGNFPPRFSGLQFPNYSSELNVNALELDDSALYLCASSLDTSGAYEQYFGPGTRLTVT.

This clone has only one observation. The chain joins TRBV18 to TRBJ2-7; 9 nucleotides agree with TRBD1. This CDR3 contains 15 residues. Per the germline V gene, CDR1 is KGHSH and CDR2 is LQKENI. J was trimmed by 2 bases and V by 1 base; bases with no gene match: 3. CDR3 amino acids: CASSPQGTGPYEQYF. Here the CDR3 DNA reads TGTGCCAGCTCACCACAAGGGACAGGGCCCTACGAGCAGTACTTC.

The rearrangement links TRBV18 to TRBJ2-3, with D tentatively TRBD2 (6 bases). From germline, CDR1 is KGHSH and CDR2 LQKENI. The CDR3 totals 15 residues. V lost 1 base to trimming and J lost 1 base, with 9 bases between them. The CDR3 spells CASSPQTRGTDTQYF. The CDR3 DNA follows: TGTGCCAGCTCACCACAGACTAGGGGCACAGATACGCAGTATTTT.

This chain connects TRBV11-2 to TRBJ1-2; no clear D. Germline CDR1 reads SGHAT; CDR2 reads FQNNGV. Deletions cut 4 bases from V and 8 bases from J, with 11 bases between. The CDR3 has 12 residues. CDR3 sequence: CASSSRGGGYTF. DNA for the CDR3: TGTGCCAGCAGCTCCCGAGGTGGGGGCTACACCTTC.

This chain joins TRBV10-3 and TRBJ2-7; no firm D call. CDR1 is ENHRY and CDR2 is SYGVKD in the germline V gene. CDR3 length: 14 residues. The V and J ends lost 3 bases and 5 bases respectively, with 14 bases between them. CDR3 bases: TGTGCCATCAGTGACCCGCCTCAGGTTCACGAGCAGTACTTC. It is translated as CAISDPPQVHEQYF.

The chain uses TRBV2 and TRBJ1-1; 7 bases match TRBD1. The J segment lost 0 bases and the V segment lost 7 bases, leaving 2 bases of the junction unmatched. Per germline, CDR1 SNHLY and CDR2 FYNNEI. This CDR3 comprises 13 residues. CDR3 loop: CASTGQMNTEAFF. In DNA form, the CDR3 reads TGTGCCAGCACGGGACAGATGAACACTGAAGCTTTCTTT.

In the case of this clone: The limits of the CDR3 on the DNA are not certain, so only TCRdb's listed CDR3 is given. The CDR3 loop reads CASSTSTTGYGYTF. The V call is TRBV6-5, the J call TRBJ1-2. Termini included, the CDR3 measures 14 amino acids. Germline V gives CDR1 MNHEY, CDR2 SVGAGI.

The chain combines TRBV5-1 with TRBJ2-1; D might be TRBD1 or TRBD2, each matching 5 bases. This CDR3 has 15 residues. Germline V CDR1 and CDR2: SGHRS, YFSETQ. Trimming left V 4 bases short and J 8 bases short, with 19 bases between. The CDR3, as DNA: TGCGCCAGCAGCGGAACCGCCGGGACCCCTGATGAGCAGTTCTTC. Protein product: CASSGTAGTPDEQFF.

The chain combines TRBV19 with TRBJ1-4, with D possibly being TRBD1 (5 bases). Germline V lookup: CDR1 LNHDA, CDR2 SQIVND (reference sequence). V lost 4 bases and J 16 bases, leaving 19 bases between the germline ends. CDR3 size: 13 residues. CDR3 loop: CASSSWEGHEPFF. The CDR3 nucleotides are TGTGCCAGTAGTAGCTGGGAGGGGCATGAGCCGTTTTTT.